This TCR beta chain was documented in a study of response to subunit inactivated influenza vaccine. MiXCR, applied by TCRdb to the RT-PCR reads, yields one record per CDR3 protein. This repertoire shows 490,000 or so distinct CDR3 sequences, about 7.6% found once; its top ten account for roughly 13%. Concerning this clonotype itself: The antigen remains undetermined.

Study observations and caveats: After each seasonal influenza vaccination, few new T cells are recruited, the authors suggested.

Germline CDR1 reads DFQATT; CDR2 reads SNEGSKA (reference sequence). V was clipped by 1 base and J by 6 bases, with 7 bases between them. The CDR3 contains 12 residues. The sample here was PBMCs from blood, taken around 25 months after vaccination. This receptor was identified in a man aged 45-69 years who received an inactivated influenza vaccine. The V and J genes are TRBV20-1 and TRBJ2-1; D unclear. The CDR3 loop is CSARATVNEQFF. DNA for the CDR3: TGCAGTGCTAGAGCCACAGTCAATGAGCAGTTCTTC.